The following is a TCR beta chain sequence with its context. Its target is not known. The record originates from a study of T cell responses to AZD1222 COVID-19 vaccine. Study outcomes and limitations: In the spike-specific TCR repertoire, nearly half reportedly target unmutated variant regions.

Profiling relied on immunoSEQ multiplex PCR, and the TCRdb table lists in-frame clones only, not all of them. The sample lists more than 140,000 clones; roughly 88% were seen once. V gave up 1 base and J gave up 2 bases; unmatched junction bases: 7. This CDR3 has 17 residues. The V gene's germline CDR1 is LGHNA and CDR2 YNFKEQ. V gene TRBV4-2 combines with J gene TRBJ1-5, with 8 nucleotides matching TRBD1. The material was peripheral blood, obtained on day 0 of AZD1222 vaccination. The receptor comes from an adult in good health. The CDR3 sequence is CASSQAGGRGGNQPQHF. CDR3 bases: TGTGCCAGCAGCCAAGCAGGGGGCCGGGGTGGCAATCAGCCCCAGCATTTT.